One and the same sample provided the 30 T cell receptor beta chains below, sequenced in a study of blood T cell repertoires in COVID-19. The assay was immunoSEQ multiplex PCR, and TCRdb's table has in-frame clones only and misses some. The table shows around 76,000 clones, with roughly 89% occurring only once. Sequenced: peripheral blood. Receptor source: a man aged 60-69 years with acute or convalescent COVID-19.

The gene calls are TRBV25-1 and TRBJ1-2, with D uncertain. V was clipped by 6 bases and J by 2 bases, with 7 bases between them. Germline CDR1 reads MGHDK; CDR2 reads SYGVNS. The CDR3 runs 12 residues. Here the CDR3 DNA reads TGTGCCAGCAGCACAGTAAACTATGGCTACACCTTC. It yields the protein CASSTVNYGYTF.

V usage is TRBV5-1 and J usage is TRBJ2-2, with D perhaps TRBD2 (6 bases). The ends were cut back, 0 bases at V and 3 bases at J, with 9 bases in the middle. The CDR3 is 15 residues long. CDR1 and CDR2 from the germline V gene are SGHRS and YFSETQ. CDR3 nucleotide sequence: TGCGCCAGCAGCTTGGGACTAGTCCACACCGGGGAGCTGTTTTTT. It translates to CASSLGLVHTGELFF.

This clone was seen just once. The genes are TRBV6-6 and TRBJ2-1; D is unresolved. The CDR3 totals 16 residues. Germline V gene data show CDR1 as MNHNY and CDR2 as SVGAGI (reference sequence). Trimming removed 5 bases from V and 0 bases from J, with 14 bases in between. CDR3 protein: CASSREARISYNEQFF. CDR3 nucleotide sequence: TGTGCCAGCAGTCGAGAGGCGCGGATCTCCTACAATGAGCAGTTCTTC.

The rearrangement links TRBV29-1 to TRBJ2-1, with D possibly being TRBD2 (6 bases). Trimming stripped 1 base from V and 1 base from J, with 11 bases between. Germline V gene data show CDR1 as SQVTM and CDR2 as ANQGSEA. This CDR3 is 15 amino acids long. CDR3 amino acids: CSVEGLGGSYNEQFF. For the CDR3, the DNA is TGCAGCGTTGAAGGACTCGGGGGATCCTACAATGAGCAGTTCTTC.

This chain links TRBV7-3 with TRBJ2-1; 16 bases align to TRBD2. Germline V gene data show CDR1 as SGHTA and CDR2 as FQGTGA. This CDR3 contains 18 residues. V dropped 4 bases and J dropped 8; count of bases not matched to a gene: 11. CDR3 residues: CASSSLGTSGGAAHEQFF. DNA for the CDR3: TGTGCCAGCAGCTCGCTTGGGACTAGCGGGGGGGCGGCCCATGAGCAGTTCTTC. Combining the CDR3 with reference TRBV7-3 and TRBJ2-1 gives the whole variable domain GAGVSQTPSNKVTEKGKYVELRCDPISGHTALYWYRQSLGQGPEFLIYFQGTGAADDSGLPNDRFFAVRPEGSVSTLKIQRTERGDSAVYLCASSSLGTSGGAAHEQFFGPGTRLTVL.

CDR3 in amino acids: CSVAGDGQYF. Written as DNA, the CDR3 is TGCAGTGTCGCGGGAGACGGGCAGTACTTC. This sequence joins TRBV20-1 and TRBJ2-7, with 7 nucleotides matching TRBD2. In germline, CDR1 is DFQATT, CDR2 SNEGSKA (reference sequence). The CDR3 consists of 10 residues. V shed 7 bases, J shed 9 bases, and the junction held 6 bases outside the gene matches.

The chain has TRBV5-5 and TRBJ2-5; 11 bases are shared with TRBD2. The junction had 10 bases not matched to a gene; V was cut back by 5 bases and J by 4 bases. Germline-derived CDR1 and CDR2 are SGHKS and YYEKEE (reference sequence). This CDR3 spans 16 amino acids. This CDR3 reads CASSSIAGGRGETQYF. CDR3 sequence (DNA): TGTGCCAGCAGTTCTATAGCGGGGGGGCGAGGAGAGACCCAGTACTTC.

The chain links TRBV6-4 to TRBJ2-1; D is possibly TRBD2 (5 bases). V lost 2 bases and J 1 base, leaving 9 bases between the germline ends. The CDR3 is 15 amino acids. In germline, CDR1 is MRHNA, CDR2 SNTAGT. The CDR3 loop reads CASSDTDSSYNEQFF. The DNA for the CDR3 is TGTGCCAGCAGTGACACGGACTCATCCTACAATGAGCAGTTCTTC.

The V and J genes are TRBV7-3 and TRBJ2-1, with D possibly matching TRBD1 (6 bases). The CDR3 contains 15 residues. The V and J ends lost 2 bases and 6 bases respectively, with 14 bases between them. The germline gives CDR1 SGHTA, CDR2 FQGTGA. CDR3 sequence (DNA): TGTGCCAGCAGCTTATTAGCTACAGGGATCAATGAGCAGTTCTTC. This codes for CASSLLATGINEQFF.

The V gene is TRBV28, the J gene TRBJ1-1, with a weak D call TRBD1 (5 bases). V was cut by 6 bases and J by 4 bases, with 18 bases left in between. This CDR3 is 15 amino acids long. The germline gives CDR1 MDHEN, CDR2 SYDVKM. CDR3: CASRRDSIGVTEAFF. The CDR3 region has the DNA TGTGCCAGCAGACGAGACAGCATTGGAGTCACTGAAGCTTTCTTT.

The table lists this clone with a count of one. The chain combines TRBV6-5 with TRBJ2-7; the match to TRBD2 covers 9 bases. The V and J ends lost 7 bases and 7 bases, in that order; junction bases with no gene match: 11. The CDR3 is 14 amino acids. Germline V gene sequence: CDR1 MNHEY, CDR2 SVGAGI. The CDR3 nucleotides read TGTGCCAGCATCGCAGCGGGAGGCCCAGGGGAGCAGTACTTC. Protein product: CASIAAGGPGEQYF.

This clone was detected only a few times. The chain's CDR3 is CASSRGPTNEKLFF. The CDR3 nucleotides are TGTGCCAGCAGTAGAGGGCCAACTAATGAAAAACTGTTTTTT. The V and J genes are TRBV6-5 and TRBJ1-4, with D hard to call. The CDR3 runs to 14 residues. CDR1 MNHEY and CDR2 SVGAGI come from the germline V gene. Trimming shortened V by 5 bases and J by 0 bases, and 7 bases separated the two germline ends.

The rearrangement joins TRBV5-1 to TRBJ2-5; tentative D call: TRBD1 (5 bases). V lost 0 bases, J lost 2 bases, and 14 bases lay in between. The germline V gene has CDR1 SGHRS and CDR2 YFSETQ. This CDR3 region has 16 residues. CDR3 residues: CASSLAAGSRQETQYF. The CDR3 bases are TGCGCCAGCAGCTTGGCAGCAGGGTCACGGCAAGAGACCCAGTACTTC.

In DNA, the CDR3 is TGCGCCAGCAGCTTGGATCCTATGAACACCGGGGAGCTGTTTTTT. Amino acid sequence: CASSLDPMNTGELFF. The genes are TRBV5-1 and TRBJ2-2, with D hard to call. The CDR3 is 15 amino acids. Between the trimmed V and J ends, which lost 0 bases and 1 base, there was a span of 7 bases. Germline V gene sequence: CDR1 SGHRS, CDR2 YFSETQ.

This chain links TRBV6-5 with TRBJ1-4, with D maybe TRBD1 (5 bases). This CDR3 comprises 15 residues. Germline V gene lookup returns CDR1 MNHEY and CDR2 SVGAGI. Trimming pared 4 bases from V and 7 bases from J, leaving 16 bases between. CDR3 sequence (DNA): TGTGCCAGCAGTTCTGGGCGGGGGGGAGGTGAAAAACTGTTTTTT. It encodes CASSSGRGGGEKLFF.

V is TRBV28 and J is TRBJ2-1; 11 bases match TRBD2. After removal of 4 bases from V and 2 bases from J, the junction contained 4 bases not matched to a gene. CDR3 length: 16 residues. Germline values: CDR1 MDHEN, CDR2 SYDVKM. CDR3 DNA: TGTGCCAGCAGTTCCGGGACTAGCGGTACCTACAATGAGCAGTTCTTC. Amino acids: CASSSGTSGTYNEQFF. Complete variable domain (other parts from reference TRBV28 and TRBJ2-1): DVKVTQSSRYLVKRTGEKVFLECVQDMDHENMFWYRQDPGLGLRLIYFSYDVKMKEKGDIPEGYSVSREKKERFSLILESASTNQTSMYLCASSSGTSGTYNEQFFGPGTRLTVL.

Here the CDR3 reads CASSRPRGSRQGPNEKLFF. CDR3 sequence (DNA): TGTGCCAGCTCACGTCCTCGGGGGAGTAGACAGGGACCTAATGAAAAACTGTTTTTT. This chain joins TRBV7-9 and TRBJ1-4; the match to TRBD1 covers 7 bases. V lost 8 bases to trimming and J lost 3 bases; unmatched junction nucleotides: 21. The CDR3 is made up of 19 amino acids. Germline-derived CDR1 and CDR2 are SEHNR and FQNEAQ (reference sequence).

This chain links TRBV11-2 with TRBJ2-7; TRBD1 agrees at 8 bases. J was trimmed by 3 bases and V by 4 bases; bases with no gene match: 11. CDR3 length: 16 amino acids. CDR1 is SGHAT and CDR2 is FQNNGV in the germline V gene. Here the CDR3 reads CASSSTLQGAFYEQYF. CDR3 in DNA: TGTGCCAGCAGCTCAACCCTCCAGGGGGCCTTCTACGAGCAGTACTTC.

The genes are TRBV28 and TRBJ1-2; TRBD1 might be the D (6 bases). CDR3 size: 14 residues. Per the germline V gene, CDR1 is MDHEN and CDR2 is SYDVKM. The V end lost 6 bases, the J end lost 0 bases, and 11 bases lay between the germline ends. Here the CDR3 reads CASSKQGTNYGYTF. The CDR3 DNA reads TGTGCCAGCAGCAAACAGGGAACTAACTATGGCTACACCTTC.

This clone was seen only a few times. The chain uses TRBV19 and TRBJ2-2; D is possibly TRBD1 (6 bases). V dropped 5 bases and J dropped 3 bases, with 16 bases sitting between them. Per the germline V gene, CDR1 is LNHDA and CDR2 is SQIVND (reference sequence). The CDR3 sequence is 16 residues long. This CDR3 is CASSLFITGHTGELFF. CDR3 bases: TGTGCCAGTAGTCTCTTCATCACAGGGCACACCGGGGAGCTGTTTTTT.

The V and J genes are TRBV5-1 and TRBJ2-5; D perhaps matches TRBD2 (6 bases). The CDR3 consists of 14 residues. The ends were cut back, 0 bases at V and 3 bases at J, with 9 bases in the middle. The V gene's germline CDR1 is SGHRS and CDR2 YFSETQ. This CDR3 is CASSLAGGEETQYF. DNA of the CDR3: TGCGCCAGCAGCTTGGCCGGAGGGGAAGAGACCCAGTACTTC.

CDR3 sequence: CASLVGLVEQYF. The CDR3 DNA sequence: TGTGCCAGCCTAGTCGGACTAGTCGAGCAGTACTTC. The chain recombines TRBV6-5 with TRBJ2-7; TRBD2 agrees at 7 bases. V shed 8 bases and J 6 bases; nucleotides not matched to a gene: 7. This CDR3 is built from 12 residues. Germline V gene lookup returns CDR1 MNHEY and CDR2 SVGAGI.

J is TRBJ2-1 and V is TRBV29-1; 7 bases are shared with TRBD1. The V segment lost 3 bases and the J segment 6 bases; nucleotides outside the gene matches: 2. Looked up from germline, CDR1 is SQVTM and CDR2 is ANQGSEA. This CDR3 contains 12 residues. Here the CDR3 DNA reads TGCAGCGTTGAGACAGGGAGCAATGAGCAGTTCTTC. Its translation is CSVETGSNEQFF.

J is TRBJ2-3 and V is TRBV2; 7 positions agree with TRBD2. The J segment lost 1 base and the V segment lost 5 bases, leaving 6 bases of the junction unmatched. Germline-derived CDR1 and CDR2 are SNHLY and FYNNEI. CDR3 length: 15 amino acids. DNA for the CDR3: TGTGCCAGCAGTCTTGGTGGGAGGGGCACAGATACGCAGTATTTT. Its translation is CASSLGGRGTDTQYF.

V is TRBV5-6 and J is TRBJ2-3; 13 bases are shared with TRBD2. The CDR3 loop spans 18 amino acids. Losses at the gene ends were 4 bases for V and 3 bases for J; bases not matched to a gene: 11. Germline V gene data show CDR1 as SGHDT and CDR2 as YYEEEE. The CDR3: CASSLRVGLAGVTDTQYF. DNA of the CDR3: TGTGCCAGCAGCCTCCGGGTTGGACTAGCGGGAGTAACAGATACGCAGTATTTT.

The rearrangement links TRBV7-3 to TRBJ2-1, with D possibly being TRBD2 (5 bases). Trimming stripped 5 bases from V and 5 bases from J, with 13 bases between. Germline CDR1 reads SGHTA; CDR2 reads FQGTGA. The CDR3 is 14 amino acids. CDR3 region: CASSQGRGNNEQFF. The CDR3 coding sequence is TGTGCCAGCAGCCAAGGACGGGGAAACAATGAGCAGTTCTTC. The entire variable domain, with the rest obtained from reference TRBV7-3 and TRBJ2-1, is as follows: GAGVSQTPSNKVTEKGKYVELRCDPISGHTALYWYRQSLGQGPEFLIYFQGTGAADDSGLPNDRFFAVRPEGSVSTLKIQRTERGDSAVYLCASSQGRGNNEQFFGPGTRLTVL.

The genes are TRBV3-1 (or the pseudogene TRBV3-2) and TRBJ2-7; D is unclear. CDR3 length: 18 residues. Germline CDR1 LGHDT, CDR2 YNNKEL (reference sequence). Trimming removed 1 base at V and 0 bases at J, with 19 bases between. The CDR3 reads CASSQAFPTIQSSYEQYF. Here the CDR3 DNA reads TGTGCCAGCAGCCAAGCCTTCCCAACTATCCAGAGCTCCTACGAGCAGTACTTC.

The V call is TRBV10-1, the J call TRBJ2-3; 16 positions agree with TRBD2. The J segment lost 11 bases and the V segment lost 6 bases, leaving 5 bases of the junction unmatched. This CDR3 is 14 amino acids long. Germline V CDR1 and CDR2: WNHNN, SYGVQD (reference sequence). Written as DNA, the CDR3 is TGCGCCAGCAGGGCCGGGACTAGCGGGGGGGAGCAGTATTTT. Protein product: CASRAGTSGGEQYF.

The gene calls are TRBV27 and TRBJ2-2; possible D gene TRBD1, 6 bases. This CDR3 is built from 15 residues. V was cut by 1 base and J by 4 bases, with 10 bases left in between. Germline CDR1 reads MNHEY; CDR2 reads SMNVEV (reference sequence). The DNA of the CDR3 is TGTGCCAGCAGTTTATTACAGGGCCGCACCGGGGAGCTGTTTTTT. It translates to CASSLLQGRTGELFF.

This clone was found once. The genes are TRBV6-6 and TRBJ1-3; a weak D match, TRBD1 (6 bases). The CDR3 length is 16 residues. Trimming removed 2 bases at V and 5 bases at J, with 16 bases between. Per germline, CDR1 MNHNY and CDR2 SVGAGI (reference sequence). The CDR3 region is CASSYPLGQGRNTIYF. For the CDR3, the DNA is TGTGCCAGCAGTTACCCGCTGGGCCAGGGGAGAAACACCATATATTTT.